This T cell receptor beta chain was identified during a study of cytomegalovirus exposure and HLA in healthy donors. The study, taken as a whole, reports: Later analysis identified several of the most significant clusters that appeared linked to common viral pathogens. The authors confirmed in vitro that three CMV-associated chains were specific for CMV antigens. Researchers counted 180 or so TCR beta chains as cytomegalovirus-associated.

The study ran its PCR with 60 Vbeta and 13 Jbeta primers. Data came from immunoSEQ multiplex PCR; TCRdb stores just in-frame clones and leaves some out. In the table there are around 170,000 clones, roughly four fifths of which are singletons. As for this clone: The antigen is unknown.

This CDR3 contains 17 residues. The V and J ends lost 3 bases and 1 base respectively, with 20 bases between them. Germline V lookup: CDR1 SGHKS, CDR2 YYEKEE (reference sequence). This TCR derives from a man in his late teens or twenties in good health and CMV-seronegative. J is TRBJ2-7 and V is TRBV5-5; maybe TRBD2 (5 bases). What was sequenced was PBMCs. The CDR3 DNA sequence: TGTGCCAGCAGCTCTTCCGGGAACCCAGGAGGTTCCTACGAGCAGTACTTC. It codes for CASSSSGNPGGSYEQYF.